The 24 T cell receptor beta chains presented below share a single source sample, sequenced in a study of blood T cell repertoires in COVID-19. Sequencing used immunoSEQ multiplex PCR; TCRdb keeps in-frame clones, though not all of them. The sample lists approximately 170,000 clones, approximately 81% occurring once. The sequenced sample was peripheral blood. The receptor source for this set is a woman over 75 with active or convalescent COVID-19.

This chain uses TRBV12-3 or TRBV12-4 with TRBJ2-7, with 8 bases matching TRBD1. J was trimmed by 7 bases and V by 5 bases; bases with no gene match: 7. This CDR3 has 13 amino acids. The CDR3 region has the DNA TGTGCCAGCAGTCTCAGGGGGCCGGGGGAGCAGTACTTC. Amino acids: CASSLRGPGEQYF.

V and J are TRBV6-5 and TRBJ1-1; TRBD1 might be the D (6 bases). The germline V gene has CDR1 MNHEY and CDR2 SVGAGI. With 11 bases removed from V and 6 bases from J, the gap between germline ends came to 19 bases. The CDR3 loop spans 13 amino acids. The CDR3 bases are TGTGCCTTACAGCAGCAGGGGATCCCTGAAGCTTTCTTT. As protein: CALQQQGIPEAFF.

The chain links TRBV6-6 to TRBJ2-7, with TRBD2 matching 13 bases. The CDR3 covers 16 residues. CDR1 and CDR2 (germline): MNHNY, SVGAGI (reference sequence). The V segment lost 6 bases and the J segment 0 bases; nucleotides outside the gene matches: 5. CDR3 DNA sequence: TGTGCCAGCAGGGGACTAGCGGGACTGTACTCCTACGAGCAGTACTTC. Amino acids: CASRGLAGLYSYEQYF.

The chain recombines TRBV5-1 with TRBJ2-7, with 8 bases identical to TRBD2. Unmatched junction bases numbered 10, after V lost 3 bases and J lost 2 bases. In germline, CDR1 is SGHRS, CDR2 YFSETQ. CDR3 length: 16 residues. For the CDR3, the DNA is TGCGCCAGCAGCTCGCAGGGGAGCGGGAGACCCTACGAGCAGTACTTC. It is translated as CASSSQGSGRPYEQYF.

The CDR3 nucleotides read TGTGCTAGTGGTTCGGGACTAGCGGGAGTTCTTTCCGGGGAGCTGTTTTTT. Its protein product is CASGSGLAGVLSGELFF. This sequence joins TRBV12-5 and TRBJ2-2; 14 nucleotides agree with TRBD2. The germline V gene encodes CDR1 LGHNT and CDR2 FRNRAP. V lost 4 bases to trimming and J lost 6 bases; unmatched junction nucleotides: 7. This CDR3 is built from 17 residues.

The chain has TRBV6-6 and TRBJ1-2, with D possibly TRBD1 on 6 matching bases. This CDR3 has 15 residues. V was pared by 5 bases and J by 1 base, with 14 bases between. Germline assignment: CDR1 MNHNY and CDR2 SVGAGI (reference sequence). The CDR3 loop reads CASSTTTGRNYGYTF. The DNA of the CDR3 is TGTGCCAGCAGTACCACGACAGGACGTAACTATGGCTACACCTTC.

The chain carries TRBV19 and TRBJ1-3, with D tentatively TRBD1 (6 bases). From germline, CDR1 is LNHDA and CDR2 SQIVND (reference sequence). This CDR3 comprises 15 residues. Trimming removed 6 bases at V and 2 bases at J, with 14 bases between. The CDR3 loop reads CASSNIQGTGNTIYF. The DNA of the CDR3 is TGTGCCAGTAGCAACATACAGGGAACTGGAAACACCATATATTTT. The full variable domain, its missing parts supplied by reference TRBV19 and TRBJ1-3, is DGGITQSPKYLFRKEGQNVTLSCEQNLNHDAMYWYRQDPGQGLRLIYYSQIVNDFQKGDIAEGYSVSREKKESFPLTVTSAQKNPTAFYLCASSNIQGTGNTIYFGEGSWLTVV.

This chain links TRBV7-3 with TRBJ2-1; the match to TRBD1 covers 9 bases. There are 17 residues in the CDR3. Germline CDR1 reads SGHTA; CDR2 reads FQGTGA. Trimming at V came to 4 bases and at J to 3 bases, leaving 10 bases not matched to a gene. CDR3 amino acids: CASSSRTGAAGYNEQFF. In DNA form, the CDR3 reads TGTGCCAGCAGCTCCAGGACAGGGGCCGCGGGCTACAATGAGCAGTTCTTC. Full variable domain (remainder filled in from reference TRBV7-3 and TRBJ2-1): GAGVSQTPSNKVTEKGKYVELRCDPISGHTALYWYRQSLGQGPEFLIYFQGTGAADDSGLPNDRFFAVRPEGSVSTLKIQRTERGDSAVYLCASSSRTGAAGYNEQFFGPGTRLTVL.

The rearrangement links TRBV5-1 to TRBJ2-2, with TRBD1 identical over 8 bases. Germline CDR1 and CDR2: SGHRS and YFSETQ. This CDR3 comprises 16 residues. V shed 3 bases and J 2 bases; nucleotides not matched to a gene: 6. For the CDR3, the DNA is TGCGCCAGCAGCTCTGACAGGGGATTAAACACCGGGGAGCTGTTTTTT. Its protein product is CASSSDRGLNTGELFF.

The gene calls are TRBV28 and TRBJ2-1, with D unresolved. With 3 bases removed from V and 2 bases from J, the gap between germline ends came to 23 bases. CDR1 is MDHEN and CDR2 is SYDVKM in the germline V gene. The CDR3 spans 19 residues. The CDR3 DNA reads as TGTGCCAGCAGTTTCCCCCCAAGGTCCGCGGCGCCCCCCTACAATGAGCAGTTCTTC. The encoded protein is CASSFPPRSAAPPYNEQFF.

The chain combines TRBV5-1 with TRBJ2-7; no firm D call. In germline, CDR1 is SGHRS, CDR2 YFSETQ. The CDR3 extends over 17 amino acids. V lost 0 bases and J 5 bases, leaving 21 bases between the germline ends. Here the CDR3 DNA reads TGCGCCAGCAGCTTGGGCGGTTCAGTACTGGGTTGGGACGAGCAGTACTTC. Encoded protein: CASSLGGSVLGWDEQYF.

This clone was counted once. The chain has TRBV19 and TRBJ1-1; D perhaps matches TRBD1 (5 bases). This CDR3 comprises 15 residues. Germline V gene sequence: CDR1 LNHDA, CDR2 SQIVND (reference sequence). Trimming removed 5 bases at V and 2 bases at J, with 15 bases between. The CDR3: CASSPPGTRNTEAFF. DNA of the CDR3: TGTGCCAGTAGTCCCCCCGGGACTCGAAACACTGAAGCTTTCTTT. Filled out from reference TRBV19 and TRBJ1-1, the complete variable domain reads DGGITQSPKYLFRKEGQNVTLSCEQNLNHDAMYWYRQDPGQGLRLIYYSQIVNDFQKGDIAEGYSVSREKKESFPLTVTSAQKNPTAFYLCASSPPGTRNTEAFFGQGTRLTVV.

The CDR3 nucleotides read TGTGCCAGCAGCTTAGGGGCCACGACAGGGGGCTACAACGGGGAGCTGTTTTTT. It codes for CASSLGATTGGYNGELFF. The rearrangement links TRBV7-3 to TRBJ2-2; 10 positions match TRBD1. Per germline, CDR1 SGHTA and CDR2 FQGTGA. After removal of 2 bases from V and 7 bases from J, the junction contained 13 bases not matched to a gene. The CDR3 runs 18 residues.

The J gene is TRBJ1-1, the V gene TRBV5-1, with D perhaps TRBD1 (6 bases). This CDR3 is built from 13 residues. The germline gives CDR1 SGHRS, CDR2 YFSETQ. V was shortened by 0 bases and J by 7 bases, with 10 bases between the two germline ends. The CDR3 DNA sequence: TGCGCCAGCAGCTTGGACCCAGGGGATGAAGCTTTCTTT. It yields the protein CASSLDPGDEAFF. The full variable domain, in which reference TRBV5-1 and TRBJ1-1 provide the parts outside the CDR3, is KAGVTQTPRYLIKTRGQQVTLSCSPISGHRSVSWYQQTPGQGLQFLFEYFSETQRNKGNFPGRFSGRQFSNSRSEMNVSTLELGDSALYLCASSLDPGDEAFFGQGTRLTVV.

The chain employs TRBV4-1 and TRBJ1-1; D is unresolved. Trimming took off 0 bases at V and 5 bases at J, with 7 bases between the two ends. CDR1 is MGHRA and CDR2 is YSYEKL in the germline V gene. This CDR3 has 13 amino acids. CDR3 loop: CASSQEWRTEAFF. The CDR3 region has the DNA TGCGCCAGCAGCCAAGAATGGAGAACTGAAGCTTTCTTT.

CDR3 in DNA: TGTGCCAGTAGTATTACGCCAGACATACGGGGCTATGGCTACACCTTC. It is translated as CASSITPDIRGYGYTF. The rearrangement links TRBV19 to TRBJ1-2; D ambiguous. The CDR3 has 16 residues. V was shortened by 3 bases and J by 4 bases, with 18 bases between the two germline ends. Germline lookup yields CDR1 LNHDA and CDR2 SQIVND (reference sequence).

The genes are TRBV19 and TRBJ2-2; possible D gene TRBD1, 6 bases. The V and J ends lost 6 bases and 5 bases respectively, with 13 bases between them. CDR1 is LNHDA and CDR2 is SQIVND in the germline V gene (reference sequence). This CDR3 contains 14 residues. The CDR3 DNA follows: TGTGCCAGTAGGTCCCCAGGGGTAACCGGGGAGCTGTTTTTT. Translation gives CASRSPGVTGELFF.

CDR3 sequence reads: CASSGGSAGGDQPQHF. In DNA form, the CDR3 reads TGTGCCAGCAGCGGAGGATCGGCAGGGGGCGATCAGCCCCAGCATTTT. This sequence joins TRBV9 and TRBJ1-5; 8 bases align to TRBD1. J was trimmed by 5 bases and V by 3 bases; bases with no gene match: 10. This CDR3 region has 16 residues. Germline lookup yields CDR1 SGDLS and CDR2 YYNGEE.

This rearrangement joins TRBV25-1 to TRBJ2-3; 11 positions agree with TRBD1. The CDR3 is made up of 17 amino acids. Trimming at V came to 1 base and at J to 1 base, leaving 4 bases not matched to a gene. The V gene's germline CDR1 is MGHDK and CDR2 SYGVNS. In nucleotides, the CDR3 is TGTGCCAGCAGTGAATCTTGGACAGGGGGCGGCACAGATACGCAGTATTTT. Protein: CASSESWTGGGTDTQYF.

This chain links TRBV2 with TRBJ2-7; 11 bases fit TRBD2. Losses at the gene ends were 4 bases for V and 3 bases for J; bases not matched to a gene: 5. The germline V gene has CDR1 SNHLY and CDR2 FYNNEI. The CDR3 has 15 amino acids. Here the CDR3 reads CASSAGLADYYEQYF. The DNA of the CDR3 is TGTGCCAGCAGTGCGGGACTAGCGGACTACTACGAGCAGTACTTC. Full variable domain (outside the CDR3, taken from reference TRBV2 and TRBJ2-7): EPEVTQTPSHQVTQMGQEVILRCVPISNHLYFYWYRQILGQKVEFLVSFYNNEISEKSEIFDDQFSVERPDGSNFTLKIRSTKLEDSAMYFCASSAGLADYYEQYFGPGTRLTVT.

The chain employs TRBV2 and TRBJ1-1; TRBD1 agrees at 8 bases. CDR1 is SNHLY, CDR2 FYNNEI, per germline. V shed 6 bases and J 6 bases; nucleotides not matched to a gene: 9. This CDR3 region has 14 residues. CDR3 coding DNA: TGTGCCAGCAGCGACAGGGGCGGTAAGCCTGAAGCTTTCTTT. It is translated as CASSDRGGKPEAFF.

The chain recombines TRBV29-1 with TRBJ1-5; maybe TRBD1 (5 bases). This CDR3 region has 13 residues. The germline V gene has CDR1 SQVTM and CDR2 ANQGSEA. Trimming shortened V by 5 bases and J by 5 bases, and 13 bases separated the two germline ends. Here the CDR3 reads CSVREGLDQPQHF. CDR3 in DNA: TGCAGCGTTCGGGAGGGACTTGATCAGCCCCAGCATTTT.

The J gene is TRBJ2-1, the V gene TRBV5-1; possibly TRBD1 for D (6 bases). The V end was cut by 2 bases, the J end by 9 bases, with 9 bases between. The CDR3 has 12 amino acids. Germline V CDR1 and CDR2: SGHRS, YFSETQ. CDR3 in DNA: TGCGCCAGCAGCTTAGGGGGAAGTGAGCAGTTCTTC. It codes for CASSLGGSEQFF.

In this sample, this clone turned up a few times. V and J are TRBV2 and TRBJ2-1; 10 bases are a match to TRBD1. Per germline, CDR1 SNHLY and CDR2 FYNNEI. V was clipped by 7 bases and J by 10 bases; unmatched bases: 7. CDR3 size: 13 residues. As DNA, the CDR3 is TGTGCCAGCACGGGACAGGGGAATCAGGAGCAGTTCTTC. Amino acids: CASTGQGNQEQFF.